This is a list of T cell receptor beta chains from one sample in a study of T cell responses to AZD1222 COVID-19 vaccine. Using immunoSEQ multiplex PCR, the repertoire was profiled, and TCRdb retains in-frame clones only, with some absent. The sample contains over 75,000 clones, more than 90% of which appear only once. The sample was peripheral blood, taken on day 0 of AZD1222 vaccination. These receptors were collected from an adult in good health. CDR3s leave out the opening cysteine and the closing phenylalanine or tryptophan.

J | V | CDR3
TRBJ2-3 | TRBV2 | ASRRQGPTDTQY
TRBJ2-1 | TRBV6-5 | ASSRNNEQF
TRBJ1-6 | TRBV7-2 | ASSLGSNDNSPLH
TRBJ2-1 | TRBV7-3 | ASSSGGGRLRSGSYNEQF
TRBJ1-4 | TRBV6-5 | ASRGTGGAEKLF
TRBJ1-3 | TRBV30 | AWNSARSSGNTIY
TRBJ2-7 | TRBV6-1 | ASSESGGGWEQY
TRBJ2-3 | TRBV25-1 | ASSTRTLWDTQY
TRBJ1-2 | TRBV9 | ASSGLQGRDGYT
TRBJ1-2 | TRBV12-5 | ASGLAGQVYGYT
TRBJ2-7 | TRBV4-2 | ASSQGAGAYTPYEQY
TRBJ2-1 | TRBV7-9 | ASSWEGRSGRAPHEQF
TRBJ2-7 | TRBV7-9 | ASSYPGTYEQY
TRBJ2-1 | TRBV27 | ASSFGGSYNEQF
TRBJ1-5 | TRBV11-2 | ASSPDRVGQPQH
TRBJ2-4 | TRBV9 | ASSVDPGTKNIQY
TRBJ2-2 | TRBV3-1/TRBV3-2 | ASSRTGVNTGELF
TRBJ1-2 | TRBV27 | ASSLSPGPLGYT
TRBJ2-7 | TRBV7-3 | ASSLNRGYEQY
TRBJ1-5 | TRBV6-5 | ASSNDGPYQPQH
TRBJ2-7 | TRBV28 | ASSNPLSGGSSYEQY
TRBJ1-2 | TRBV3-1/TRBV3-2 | ASSRLSRDRVNGYT
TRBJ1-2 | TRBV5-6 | ASSPRQPGGYGYT
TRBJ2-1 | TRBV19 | ASSARYNEQF
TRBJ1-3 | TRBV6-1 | ASSGSWQGGGNTIY
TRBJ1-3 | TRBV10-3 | AAASRDSGNTIY
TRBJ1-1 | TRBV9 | ASSVLAENTEAF
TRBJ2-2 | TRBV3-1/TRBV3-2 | ASSQIILGSGELF
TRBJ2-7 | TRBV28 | ASSFGLLGLAGAEQY
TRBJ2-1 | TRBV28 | ASSLPTGNYNEQF
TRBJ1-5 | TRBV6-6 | ASEGAHSNQPQH
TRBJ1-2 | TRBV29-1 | SVPGQNYGYT
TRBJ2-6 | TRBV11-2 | ASSSTGAGGANVLT
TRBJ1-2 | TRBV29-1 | SVEGRTGHYGYT
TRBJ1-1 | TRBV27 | ASSLLGPDRNTEAF
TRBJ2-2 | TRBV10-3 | AISRDSSTGELF